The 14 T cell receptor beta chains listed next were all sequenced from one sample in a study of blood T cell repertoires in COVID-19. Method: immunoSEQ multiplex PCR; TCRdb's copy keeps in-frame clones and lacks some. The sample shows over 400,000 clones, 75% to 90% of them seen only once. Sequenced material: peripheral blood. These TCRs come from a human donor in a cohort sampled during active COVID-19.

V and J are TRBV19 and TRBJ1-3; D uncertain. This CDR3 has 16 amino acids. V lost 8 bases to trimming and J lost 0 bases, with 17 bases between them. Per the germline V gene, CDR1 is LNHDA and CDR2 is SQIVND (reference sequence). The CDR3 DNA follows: TGTGCCAGTTCTTCCCGAGGCTCTCCCTCTGGAAACACCATATATTTT. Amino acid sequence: CASSSRGSPSGNTIYF.

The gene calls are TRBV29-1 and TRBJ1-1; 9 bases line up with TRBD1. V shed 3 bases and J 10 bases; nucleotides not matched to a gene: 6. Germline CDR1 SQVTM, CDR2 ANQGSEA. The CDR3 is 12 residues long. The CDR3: CSVETGGEGAFF. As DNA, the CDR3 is TGCAGCGTTGAGACAGGGGGTGAGGGAGCTTTCTTT.

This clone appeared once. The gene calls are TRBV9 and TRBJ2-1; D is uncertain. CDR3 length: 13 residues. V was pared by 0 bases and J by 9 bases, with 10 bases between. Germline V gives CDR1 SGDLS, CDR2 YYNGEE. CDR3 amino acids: CASSVVGGGEQFF. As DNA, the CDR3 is TGTGCCAGCAGCGTAGTCGGCGGCGGTGAGCAGTTCTTC. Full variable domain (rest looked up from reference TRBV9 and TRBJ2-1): DSGVTQTPKHLITATGQRVTLRCSPRSGDLSVYWYQQSLDQGLQFLIQYYNGEERAKGNILERFSAQQFPDLHSELNLSSLELGDSALYFCASSVVGGGEQFFGPGTRLTVL.

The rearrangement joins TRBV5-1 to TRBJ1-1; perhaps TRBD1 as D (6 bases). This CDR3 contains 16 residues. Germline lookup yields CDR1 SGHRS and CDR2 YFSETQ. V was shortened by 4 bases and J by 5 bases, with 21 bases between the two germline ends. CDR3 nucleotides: TGCGCCAGCAGCGCAAAATCGGGGGGCGGAGGAACTGAAGCTTTCTTT. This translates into CASSAKSGGGGTEAFF.

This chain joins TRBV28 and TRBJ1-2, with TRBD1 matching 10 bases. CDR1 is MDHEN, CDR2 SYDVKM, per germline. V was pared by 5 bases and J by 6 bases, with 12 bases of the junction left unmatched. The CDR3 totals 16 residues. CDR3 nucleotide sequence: TGTGCCAGCAGTCCTCCCGGGTCAGGACAGGGGGATGGCTACACCTTC. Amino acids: CASSPPGSGQGDGYTF.

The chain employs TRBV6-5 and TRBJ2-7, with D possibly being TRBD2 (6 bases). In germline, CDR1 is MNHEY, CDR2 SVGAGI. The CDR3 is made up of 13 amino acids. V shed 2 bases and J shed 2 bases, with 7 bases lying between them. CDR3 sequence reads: CASSYGEAYEQYF. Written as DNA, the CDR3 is TGTGCCAGCAGTTACGGGGAGGCCTACGAGCAGTACTTC.

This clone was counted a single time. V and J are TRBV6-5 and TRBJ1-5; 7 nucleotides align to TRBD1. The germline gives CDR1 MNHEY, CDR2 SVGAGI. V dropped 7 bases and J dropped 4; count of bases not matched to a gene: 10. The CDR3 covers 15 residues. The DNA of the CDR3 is TGTGCCAGCACCGTCCTGACAGGGATTAATCAGCCCCAGCATTTT. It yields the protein CASTVLTGINQPQHF.

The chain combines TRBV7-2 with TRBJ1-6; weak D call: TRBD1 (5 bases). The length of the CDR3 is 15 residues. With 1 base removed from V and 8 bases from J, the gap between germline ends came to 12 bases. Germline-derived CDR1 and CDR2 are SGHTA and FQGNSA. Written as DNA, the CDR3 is TGTGCCAGCAGCTTAGAATTTGGGACTCATTCACCCCTCCACTTT. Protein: CASSLEFGTHSPLHF.

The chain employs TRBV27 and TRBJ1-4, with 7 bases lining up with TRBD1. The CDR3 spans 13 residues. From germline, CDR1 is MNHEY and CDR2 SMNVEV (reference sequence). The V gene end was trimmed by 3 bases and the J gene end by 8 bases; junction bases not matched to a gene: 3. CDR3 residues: CASSFQGEEKLFF. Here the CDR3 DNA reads TGTGCCAGCAGTTTCCAGGGGGAGGAAAAACTGTTTTTT.

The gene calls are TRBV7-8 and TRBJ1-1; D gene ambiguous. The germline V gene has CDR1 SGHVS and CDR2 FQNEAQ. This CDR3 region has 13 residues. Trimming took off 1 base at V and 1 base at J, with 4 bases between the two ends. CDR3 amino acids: CASSLGRNTEAFF. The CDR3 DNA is TGTGCCAGCAGCTTAGGTCGGAACACTGAAGCTTTCTTT.

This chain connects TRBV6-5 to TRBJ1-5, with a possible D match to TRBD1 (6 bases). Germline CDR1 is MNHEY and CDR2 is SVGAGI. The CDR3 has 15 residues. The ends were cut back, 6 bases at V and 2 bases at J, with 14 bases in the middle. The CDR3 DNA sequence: TGTGCCAGCAGCGTTGGGGGCTGGGGCAATCAGCCCCAGCATTTT. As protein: CASSVGGWGNQPQHF.

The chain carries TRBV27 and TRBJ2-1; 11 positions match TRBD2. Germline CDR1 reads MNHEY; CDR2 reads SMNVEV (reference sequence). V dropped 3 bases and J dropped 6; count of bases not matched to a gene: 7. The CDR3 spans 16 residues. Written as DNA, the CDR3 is TGTGCCAGCAGTTTCGGTAGACTAGCGGGACCCAATGAGCAGTTCTTC. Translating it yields CASSFGRLAGPNEQFF.

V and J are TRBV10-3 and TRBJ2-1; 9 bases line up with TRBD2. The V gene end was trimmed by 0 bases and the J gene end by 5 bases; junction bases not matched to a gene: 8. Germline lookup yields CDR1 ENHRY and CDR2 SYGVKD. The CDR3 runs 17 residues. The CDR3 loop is CAISESSGGRGDNEQFF. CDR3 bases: TGTGCCATCAGTGAGTCTTCTGGCGGGAGGGGCGACAATGAGCAGTTCTTC.

CDR3 coding DNA: TGTGCCAGCAGAGACTACTACAATGAGCAGTTCTTC. Its protein is CASRDYYNEQFF. The chain has TRBV27 and TRBJ2-1, with D possibly being TRBD2 (5 bases). This CDR3 region has 12 residues. The V gene lost 6 bases and the J gene lost 3 bases, with 6 bases spanning the gap. The germline gives CDR1 MNHEY, CDR2 SMNVEV (reference sequence).